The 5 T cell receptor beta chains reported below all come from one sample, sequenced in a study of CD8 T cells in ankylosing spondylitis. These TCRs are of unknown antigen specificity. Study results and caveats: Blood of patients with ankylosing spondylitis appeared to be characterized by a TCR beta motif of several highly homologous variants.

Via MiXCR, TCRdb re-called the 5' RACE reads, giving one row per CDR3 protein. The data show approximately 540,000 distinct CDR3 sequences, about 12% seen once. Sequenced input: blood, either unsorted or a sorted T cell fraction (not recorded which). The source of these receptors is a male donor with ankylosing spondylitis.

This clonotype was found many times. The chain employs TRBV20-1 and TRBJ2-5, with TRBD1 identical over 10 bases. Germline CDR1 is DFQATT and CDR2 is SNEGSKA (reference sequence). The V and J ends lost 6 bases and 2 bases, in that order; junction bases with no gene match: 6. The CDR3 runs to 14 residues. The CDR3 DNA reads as TGCAGTGCCCTTCGACAGGGGGCTCAAGAGACCCAGTACTTC. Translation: CSALRQGAQETQYF.

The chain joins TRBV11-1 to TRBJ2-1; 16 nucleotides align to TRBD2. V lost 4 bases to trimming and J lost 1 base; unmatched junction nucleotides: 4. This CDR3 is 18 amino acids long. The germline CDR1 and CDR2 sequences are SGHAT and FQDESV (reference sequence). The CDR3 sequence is CASSSGTSGRASYNEQFF. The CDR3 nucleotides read TGTGCCAGCAGCTCAGGGACTAGCGGGAGGGCATCCTACAATGAGCAGTTCTTC.

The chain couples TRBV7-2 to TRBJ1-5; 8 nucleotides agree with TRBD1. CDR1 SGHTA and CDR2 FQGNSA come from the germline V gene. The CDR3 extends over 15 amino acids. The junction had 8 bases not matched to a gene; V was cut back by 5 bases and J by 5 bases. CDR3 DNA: TGTGCCAGCAGCCTACGAGTGACAGGGGATCAGCCCCAGCATTTT. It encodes CASSLRVTGDQPQHF.

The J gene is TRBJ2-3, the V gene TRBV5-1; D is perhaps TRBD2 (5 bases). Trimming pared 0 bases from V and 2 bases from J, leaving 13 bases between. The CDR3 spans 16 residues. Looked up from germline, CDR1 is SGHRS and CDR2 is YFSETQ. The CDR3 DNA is TGCGCCAGCAGCTTGGACGGGGTGACGAACACAGATACGCAGTATTTT. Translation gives CASSLDGVTNTDTQYF.

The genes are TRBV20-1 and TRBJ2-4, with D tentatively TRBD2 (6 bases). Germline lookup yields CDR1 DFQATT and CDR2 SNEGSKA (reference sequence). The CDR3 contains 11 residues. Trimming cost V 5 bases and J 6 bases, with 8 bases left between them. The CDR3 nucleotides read TGCAGTGCTTGGGGAGGAAACATTCAGTACTTC. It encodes CSAWGGNIQYF.